The rows below give T cell receptor beta chains drawn from one sample of a study of T-cell memory formation after mild COVID-19. TCRdb ran MiXCR on the 5' RACE reads and lists one entry per CDR3 protein. The repertoire holds 75,000 to 90,000 distinct CDR3 sequences, with around 13% as singletons. The sequenced material came from PBMCs or a T cell subset sorted from them (not recorded which). The receptors come from an adult woman who had mild COVID-19 (a few samples of this study predate the infection). Cell type and time point are not known. CDR3s include the opening cysteine and the closing phenylalanine or tryptophan. Fields, in order: J gene, V gene, clone size, CDR3 protein. Clone size is shown for a subset of rows, as once, few, many or a class of expanded clone.

J: TRBJ2-5; V: TRBV12-3/TRBV12-4; size: few; CDR3: CASSIEAVGEETQYF
J: TRBJ2-7; V: TRBV7-3; size: many; CDR3: CASSPTTSAYSYEQYF
J: TRBJ2-7; V: TRBV12-3/TRBV12-4; size: few; CDR3: CASSLEGGEQYF
J: TRBJ2-3; V: TRBV6-6; size: few; CDR3: CASTPSGREGGWGLYF
J: TRBJ2-1; V: TRBV20-1; size: -; CDR3: CSAPQPGLALSSYNEQFF
J: TRBJ2-7; V: TRBV4-1; size: few; CDR3: CASSQDRGYYEQYF
J: TRBJ1-1; V: TRBV5-1; size: -; CDR3: CASSSGPRGTEAFF
J: TRBJ2-1; V: TRBV6-5; size: -; CDR3: CASSSGGADEQFF
J: TRBJ1-1; V: TRBV20-1; size: -; CDR3: CSARADRDTEAFF
J: TRBJ2-7; V: TRBV12-3/TRBV12-4; size: few; CDR3: CASSNSGGQAYEQYF
J: TRBJ2-7; V: TRBV7-6; size: -; CDR3: CASSLGPLMDEQYF
J: TRBJ2-2; V: TRBV24-1; size: -; CDR3: CATSELGTAANTGELFF
J: TRBJ2-2; V: TRBV27; size: -; CDR3: CASSLTRGGTGELFF
J: TRBJ2-1; V: TRBV27; size: many; CDR3: CASSDTSGSLFYNEQFF
J: TRBJ2-1; V: TRBV4-3; size: -; CDR3: CASSQGLFSSYNEQFF
J: TRBJ2-7; V: TRBV13; size: few; CDR3: CASSPLGTNQYEQYF
J: TRBJ2-6; V: TRBV15; size: -; CDR3: CATSRDDSGANVLTF
J: TRBJ2-5; V: TRBV11-2; size: few; CDR3: CASSLGPYRGGETQYF
J: TRBJ2-7; V: TRBV2; size: many; CDR3: CASKKEVDSASYEQYF
J: TRBJ2-2; V: TRBV4-1; size: -; CDR3: CASSQSRELFF
J: TRBJ2-1; V: TRBV6-6; size: -; CDR3: CASSYPLAGGYDEQFF
J: TRBJ2-2; V: TRBV4-2; size: few; CDR3: CASSERLAGELFF
J: TRBJ2-1; V: TRBV5-1; size: -; CDR3: CASSGGSSYTEQFF
J: TRBJ2-4; V: TRBV7-2; size: -; CDR3: CASSLLDQNIQYF
J: TRBJ2-1; V: TRBV4-1; size: -; CDR3: CASSHASLNEQFF
J: TRBJ1-1; V: TRBV5-1; size: few; CDR3: CASSWEQGNTEAFF
J: TRBJ1-1; V: TRBV20-1; size: -; CDR3: CSASWDRGHTEAFF